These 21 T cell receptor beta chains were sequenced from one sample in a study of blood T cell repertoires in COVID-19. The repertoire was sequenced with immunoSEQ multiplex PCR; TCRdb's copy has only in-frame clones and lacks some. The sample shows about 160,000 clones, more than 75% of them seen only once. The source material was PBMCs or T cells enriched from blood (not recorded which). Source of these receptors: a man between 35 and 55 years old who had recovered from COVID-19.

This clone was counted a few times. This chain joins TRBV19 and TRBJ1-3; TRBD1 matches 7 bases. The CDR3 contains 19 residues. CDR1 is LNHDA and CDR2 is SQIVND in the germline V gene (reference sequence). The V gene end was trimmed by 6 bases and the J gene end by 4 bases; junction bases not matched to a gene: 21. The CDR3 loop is CASRRQGASLSVAGNTIYF. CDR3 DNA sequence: TGTGCCAGTAGGCGACAGGGAGCTTCGTTAAGCGTCGCGGGAAACACCATATATTTT.

The CDR3 protein is CASSAGNTEAFF. The CDR3 DNA reads TGTGCCAGCAGCGCAGGGAACACTGAAGCTTTCTTT. J is TRBJ1-1 and V is TRBV11-2, with no clear D. CDR1 is SGHAT and CDR2 is FQNNGV in the germline V gene. The CDR3 totals 12 residues. Trimming took 5 bases from V and 1 from J, leaving 5 bases between them.

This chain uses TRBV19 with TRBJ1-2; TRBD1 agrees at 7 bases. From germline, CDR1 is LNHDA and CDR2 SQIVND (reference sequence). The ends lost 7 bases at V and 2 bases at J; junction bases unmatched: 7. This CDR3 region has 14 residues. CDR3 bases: TGTGCCAGTACTCCAAAGGGGGCCAACTATGGCTACACCTTC. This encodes CASTPKGANYGYTF.

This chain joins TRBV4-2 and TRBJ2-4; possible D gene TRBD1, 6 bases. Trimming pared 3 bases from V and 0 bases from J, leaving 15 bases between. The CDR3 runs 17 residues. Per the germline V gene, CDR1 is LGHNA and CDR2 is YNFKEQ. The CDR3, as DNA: TGTGCCAGCAGCCAGCAGACAGGAGGATTAGCCAAAAACATTCAGTACTTC. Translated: CASSQQTGGLAKNIQYF.

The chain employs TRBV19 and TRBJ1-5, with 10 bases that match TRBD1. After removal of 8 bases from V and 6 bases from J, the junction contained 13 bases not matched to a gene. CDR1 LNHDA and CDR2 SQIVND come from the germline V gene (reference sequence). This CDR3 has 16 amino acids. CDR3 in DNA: TGTGCCAGTCGACCCCACCGGACAGGGGGAGCTCAGCCCCAGCATTTT. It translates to CASRPHRTGGAQPQHF.

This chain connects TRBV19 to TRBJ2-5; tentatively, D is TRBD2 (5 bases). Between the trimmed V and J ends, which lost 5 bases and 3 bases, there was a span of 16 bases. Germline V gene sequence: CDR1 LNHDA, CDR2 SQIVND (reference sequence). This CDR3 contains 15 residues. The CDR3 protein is CASSSYLTREETQYF. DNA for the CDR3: TGTGCCAGTAGTTCCTACTTAACTAGAGAAGAGACCCAGTACTTC.

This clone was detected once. The CDR3 DNA sequence: TGTGCTAGTGGTTTGGTCGCAAGCGGGGGGGTGTCTAGCACAGATACGCAGTATTTT. It specifies CASGLVASGGVSSTDTQYF. This rearrangement joins TRBV12-5 to TRBJ2-3; TRBD2 aligns across 10 bases. V trimming: 0 bases; J trimming: 0 bases; junction bases outside the gene matches: 9. This CDR3 is built from 19 residues. Germline V gene sequence: CDR1 LGHNT, CDR2 FRNRAP.

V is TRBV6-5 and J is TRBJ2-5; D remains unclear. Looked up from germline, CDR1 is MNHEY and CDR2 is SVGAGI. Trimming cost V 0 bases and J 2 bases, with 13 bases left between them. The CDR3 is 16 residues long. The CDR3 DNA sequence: TGTGCCAGCAGTTACTCGGCTAGTCACTTTCAAGAGACCCAGTACTTC. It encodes CASSYSASHFQETQYF.

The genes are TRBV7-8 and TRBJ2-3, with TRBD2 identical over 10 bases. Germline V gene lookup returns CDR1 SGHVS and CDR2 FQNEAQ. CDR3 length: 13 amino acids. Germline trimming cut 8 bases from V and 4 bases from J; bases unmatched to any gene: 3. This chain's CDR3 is CASVAGGSDTQYF. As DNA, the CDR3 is TGTGCCAGCGTAGCGGGGGGTTCAGATACGCAGTATTTT.

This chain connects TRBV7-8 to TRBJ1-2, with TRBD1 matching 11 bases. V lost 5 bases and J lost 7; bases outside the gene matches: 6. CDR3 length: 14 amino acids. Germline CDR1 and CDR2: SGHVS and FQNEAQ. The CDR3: CASSSGQGAFGYTF. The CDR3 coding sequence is TGTGCCAGCAGCAGTGGACAGGGGGCATTTGGCTACACCTTC.

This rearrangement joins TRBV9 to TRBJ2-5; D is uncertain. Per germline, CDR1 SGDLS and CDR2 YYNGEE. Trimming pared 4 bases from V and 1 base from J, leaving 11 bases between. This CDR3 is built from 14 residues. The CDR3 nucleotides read TGTGCCAGCAGCCCTTCCTACTCCCAAGAGACCCAGTACTTC. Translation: CASSPSYSQETQYF.

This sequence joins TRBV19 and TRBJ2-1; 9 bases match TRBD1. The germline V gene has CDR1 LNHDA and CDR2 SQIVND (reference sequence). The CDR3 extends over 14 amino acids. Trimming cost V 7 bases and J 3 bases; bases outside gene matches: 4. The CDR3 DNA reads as TGTGCCAGTAACGGACAGGGGTACTACAATGAGCAGTTCTTC. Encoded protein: CASNGQGYYNEQFF.

CDR3 loop: CASSSRNRGQGLYGYTF. The CDR3 nucleotides are TGTGCCAGCAGCTCCCGAAACCGGGGACAGGGCCTCTATGGCTACACCTTC. V gene TRBV7-2 combines with J gene TRBJ1-2; 9 bases fit TRBD1. Germline V lookup: CDR1 SGHTA, CDR2 FQGNSA. Trimming took 4 bases from V and 4 from J; bases not matched to a gene: 13. The CDR3 consists of 17 residues.

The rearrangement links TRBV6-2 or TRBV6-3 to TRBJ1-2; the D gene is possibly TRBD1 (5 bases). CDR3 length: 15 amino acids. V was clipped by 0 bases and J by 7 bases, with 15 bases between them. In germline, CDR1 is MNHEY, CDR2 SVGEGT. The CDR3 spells CASSYSMEGSAGYTF. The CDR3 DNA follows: TGTGCCAGCAGTTACTCGATGGAGGGGTCAGCTGGCTACACCTTC.

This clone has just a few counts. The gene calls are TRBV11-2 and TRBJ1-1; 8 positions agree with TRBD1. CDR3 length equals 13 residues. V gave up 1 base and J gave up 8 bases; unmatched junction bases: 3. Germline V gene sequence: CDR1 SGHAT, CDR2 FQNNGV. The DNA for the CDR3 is TGTGCCAGCAGCTTAGGACAGGGGCAAGAAGCTTTCTTT. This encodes CASSLGQGQEAFF.

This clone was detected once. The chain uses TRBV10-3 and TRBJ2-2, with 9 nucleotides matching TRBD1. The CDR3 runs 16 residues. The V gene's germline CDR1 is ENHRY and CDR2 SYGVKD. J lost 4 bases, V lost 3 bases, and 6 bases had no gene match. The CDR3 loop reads CAISDPNRGPTGELFF. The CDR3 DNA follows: TGTGCCATCAGTGACCCCAACAGGGGGCCCACCGGGGAGCTGTTTTTT.

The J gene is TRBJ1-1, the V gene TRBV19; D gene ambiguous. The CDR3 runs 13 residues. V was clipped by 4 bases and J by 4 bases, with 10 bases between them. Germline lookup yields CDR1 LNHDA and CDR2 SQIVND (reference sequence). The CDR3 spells CASSSKSGTEAFF. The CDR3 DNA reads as TGTGCCAGTAGTAGTAAGTCGGGCACTGAAGCTTTCTTT.

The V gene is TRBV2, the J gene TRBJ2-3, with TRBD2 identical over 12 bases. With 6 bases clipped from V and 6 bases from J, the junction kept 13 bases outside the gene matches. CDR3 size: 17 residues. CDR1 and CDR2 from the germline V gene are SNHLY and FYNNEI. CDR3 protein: CASRRWTSGEGTDTQYF. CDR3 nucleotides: TGTGCCAGCAGGAGGTGGACTAGCGGGGAAGGGACGGATACGCAGTATTTT.

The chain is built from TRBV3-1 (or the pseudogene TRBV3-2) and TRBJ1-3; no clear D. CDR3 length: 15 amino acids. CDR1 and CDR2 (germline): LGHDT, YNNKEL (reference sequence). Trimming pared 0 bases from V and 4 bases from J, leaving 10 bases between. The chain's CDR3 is CASSQDGRSGNTIYF. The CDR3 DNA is TGTGCCAGCAGCCAAGACGGGAGGTCCGGAAACACCATATATTTT.

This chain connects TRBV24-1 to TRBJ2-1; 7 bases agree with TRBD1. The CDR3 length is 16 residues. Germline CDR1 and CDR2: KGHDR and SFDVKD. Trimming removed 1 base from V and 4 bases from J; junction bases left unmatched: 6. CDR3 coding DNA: TGTGCCACCAGTGATTTAGGAAAGGGGGCTTACAATGAGCAGTTCTTC. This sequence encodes CATSDLGKGAYNEQFF.

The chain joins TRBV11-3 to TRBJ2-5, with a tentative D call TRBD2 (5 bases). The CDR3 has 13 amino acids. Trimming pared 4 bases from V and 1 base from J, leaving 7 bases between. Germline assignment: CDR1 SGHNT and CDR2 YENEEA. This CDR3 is CASSYGVQETQYF. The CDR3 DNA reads TGTGCCAGCAGCTACGGGGTCCAAGAGACCCAGTACTTC.